The next 21 T cell receptor beta chains were all read from a single sample in a study of T cell clonotyping in hematopoietic cell transplantation. Repertoires were generated with immunoSEQ multiplex PCR, while TCRdb's copy carries only in-frame clones and drops some. The profile covers about 6,200 clones, with about 77% appearing a single time and 25% to 40% taken by the ten largest. The sequencing here drew on PBMCs, taken 100 days after allogeneic stem cell transplant. The receptors shown here come from a female patient in her 30s who had an allogeneic stem cell transplant, so the T cells may come from the graft donor. Some clones in this sample may be carry-over from other donors' samples.

The J gene is TRBJ1-2, the V gene TRBV7-2; D is perhaps TRBD1 (5 bases). V shed 2 bases and J shed 8 bases, with 15 bases lying between them. The germline V gene has CDR1 SGHTA and CDR2 FQGNSA. The CDR3 sequence is 14 residues long. The CDR3 spells CASSLKSGSSGYTF. The CDR3 DNA follows: TGTGCCAGCAGCTTAAAATCAGGGAGTTCGGGCTACACCTTC.

This clone rates as medium-sized (0.01 to 0.1%). The V and J genes are TRBV5-1 and TRBJ1-1; 8 bases are a match to TRBD1. J gave up 5 bases and V 2 bases, and 5 bases lay outside the gene matches. The CDR3 extends over 14 amino acids. Germline-derived CDR1 and CDR2 are SGHRS and YFSETQ. CDR3 DNA sequence: TGCGCCAGCAGCTTCGGACAGGGAGGAACTGAAGCTTTCTTT. Protein product: CASSFGQGGTEAFF.

This CDR3 is CASSSDTANYGYTF. Written as DNA, the CDR3 is TGTGCCAGCAGCTCCGACACCGCTAACTATGGCTACACCTTC. The chain recombines TRBV7-3 with TRBJ1-2, with no clear D. The ends were cut back, 4 bases at V and 0 bases at J, with 9 bases in the middle. The V gene's germline CDR1 is SGHTA and CDR2 FQGTGA. The CDR3 totals 14 residues.

The sample holds one count of this clone. The V call is TRBV6-6, the J call TRBJ2-7, with D possibly being TRBD1 (5 bases). V lost 4 bases, J lost 3 bases, and 13 bases lay in between. In germline, CDR1 is MNHNY, CDR2 SVGAGI (reference sequence). CDR3 size: 14 residues. As DNA, the CDR3 is TGTGCCAGCAGTTTCCTCCCCGACAGCTACGAGCAGTACTTC. It yields the protein CASSFLPDSYEQYF.

This clone was recorded a few times. The rearrangement uses TRBV15 and TRBJ2-3, with 8 nucleotides matching TRBD1. Per germline, CDR1 LNHNV and CDR2 YYDKDF (reference sequence). With V trimmed by 5 bases and J by 3 bases, 4 bases remained unmatched. The CDR3 has 14 residues. The CDR3 here is CATSLRTGTDTQYF. The DNA of the CDR3 is TGTGCCACCAGCTTGCGGACAGGGACAGATACGCAGTATTTT.

The chain carries TRBV7-2 and TRBJ1-5; 8 nucleotides align to TRBD1. The CDR3 runs to 16 residues. Germline loops: CDR1 SGHTA, CDR2 FQGNSA. V was clipped by 5 bases and J by 1 base; unmatched bases: 7. The CDR3 coding sequence is TGTGCCAGCAGCCCGGGGACAGGATTCAGCAATCAGCCCCAGCATTTT. Amino acid sequence: CASSPGTGFSNQPQHF.

The V call is TRBV13, the J call TRBJ2-7, with a weak D call TRBD1 (5 bases). The CDR3 has 15 residues. CDR1 is PRHDT, CDR2 FYEKMQ, per germline (reference sequence). Trimming took off 4 bases at V and 0 bases at J, with 13 bases between the two ends. CDR3 DNA: TGTGCCAGCAGCTCCACCTTTCAGGGCTCCTACGAGCAGTACTTC. It encodes CASSSTFQGSYEQYF.

The DNA of the CDR3 is TGTGCCAGCCTCACCGATCGGGGGGCCTACGAGCAGTACTTC. It codes for CASLTDRGAYEQYF. The chain recombines TRBV7-2 with TRBJ2-7; 7 bases agree with TRBD2. There are 14 residues in the CDR3. Germline CDR1 SGHTA, CDR2 FQGNSA. Trimming took 8 bases from V and 2 from J; bases not matched to a gene: 9.

The chain carries TRBV11-1 and TRBJ1-5; D gene ambiguous. Between the trimmed V and J ends, which lost 5 bases and 0 bases, there was a span of 17 bases. Germline lookup yields CDR1 SGHAT and CDR2 FQDESV (reference sequence). The length of the CDR3 is 17 residues. CDR3 nucleotide sequence: TGTGCCAGCAGCACCCCCCACACGAACCATAGCAATCAGCCCCAGCATTTT. It is translated as CASSTPHTNHSNQPQHF.

The rearrangement joins TRBV29-1 to TRBJ2-3; perhaps TRBD1 as D (6 bases). Trimming shortened V by 4 bases and J by 0 bases, and 8 bases separated the two germline ends. Germline values: CDR1 SQVTM, CDR2 ANQGSEA. This CDR3 spans 13 amino acids. CDR3 nucleotides: TGCAGCGTTGCAGGGGTCAGCACAGATACGCAGTATTTT. Its protein is CSVAGVSTDTQYF.

This clone was seen only a few times. V is TRBV4-3 and J is TRBJ2-3; D gene unclear. The V and J ends lost 1 base and 1 base respectively, with 9 bases between them. Germline CDR1 LGHNA, CDR2 YSLEER. The CDR3 has 15 amino acids. CDR3 DNA sequence: TGCGCCAGCAGCCAAGTCGAGCAGGGCACAGATACGCAGTATTTT. It is translated as CASSQVEQGTDTQYF.

The chain combines TRBV27 with TRBJ2-3, with D maybe TRBD2 (6 bases). Deletions cut 4 bases from V and 5 bases from J, with 19 bases between. This CDR3 is built from 16 residues. Germline CDR1 is MNHEY and CDR2 is SMNVEV (reference sequence). CDR3 sequence reads: CASSYGMGPGGDTQYF. The CDR3 DNA reads as TGTGCCAGCAGTTACGGGATGGGGCCCGGGGGAGATACGCAGTATTTT.

The genes are TRBV30 and TRBJ2-6; D possibly corresponds to TRBD1 (6 bases). This CDR3 comprises 14 residues. V was clipped by 7 bases and J by 0 bases, with 10 bases between them. In germline, CDR1 is GTSNPN, CDR2 SVGIG (reference sequence). In DNA form, the CDR3 reads TGTGCCTTACAGGGAAGCTCTGGGGCCAACGTCCTGACTTTC. Its translation: CALQGSSGANVLTF.

The table lists this clone with a count of one. V gene TRBV9 combines with J gene TRBJ1-6; the D is unclear. Trimming cost V 4 bases and J 8 bases, with 16 bases left between them. This CDR3 comprises 15 residues. Germline V gene sequence: CDR1 SGDLS, CDR2 YYNGEE. As DNA, the CDR3 is TGTGCCAGCAGCCCCTCATGGTCCCCGGATTCACCCCTCCACTTT. Protein: CASSPSWSPDSPLHF. The whole variable domain, filled in from reference TRBV9 and TRBJ1-6, reads DSGVTQTPKHLITATGQRVTLRCSPRSGDLSVYWYQQSLDQGLQFLIQYYNGEERAKGNILERFSAQQFPDLHSELNLSSLELGDSALYFCASSPSWSPDSPLHFGNGTRLTVT.

The chain recombines TRBV2 with TRBJ2-5; 9 bases fit TRBD2. J gave up 5 bases and V 3 bases, and 4 bases lay outside the gene matches. There are 14 residues in the CDR3. CDR1 is SNHLY, CDR2 FYNNEI, per germline. The CDR3 protein is CASSDPLAGETQYF. The CDR3 nucleotides are TGTGCCAGCAGTGATCCTCTAGCGGGGGAGACCCAGTACTTC.

V usage is TRBV7-2 and J usage is TRBJ1-2, with D possibly being TRBD1 (5 bases). V was clipped by 1 base and J by 6 bases, with 9 bases between them. The CDR3 covers 13 residues. Germline loops: CDR1 SGHTA, CDR2 FQGNSA. The CDR3, as DNA: TGTGCCAGCAGCTTAGTGGCGGGGGATGGCTACACCTTC. Its translation is CASSLVAGDGYTF.

This clone was observed a few times. The V gene is TRBV6-1, the J gene TRBJ2-2; 7 positions agree with TRBD1. The V segment lost 0 bases and the J segment 2 bases; nucleotides outside the gene matches: 9. The CDR3 extends over 18 amino acids. Germline lookup yields CDR1 MNHNS and CDR2 SASEGT. DNA for the CDR3: TGTGCCAGCAGTGAAGCGCTTGCAGGGGGTGCAAACACCGGGGAGCTGTTTTTT. Its protein product is CASSEALAGGANTGELFF.

By sample share, this clone is medium-sized (0.01 to 0.1%). Other DNA sequences in the sample encode the same CDR3. This rearrangement joins TRBV4-3 to TRBJ1-3; 7 positions match TRBD1. From germline, CDR1 is LGHNA and CDR2 YSLEER. The CDR3 loop spans 14 amino acids. V was pared by 3 bases and J by 3 bases, with 2 bases of the junction left unmatched. The CDR3 DNA reads as TGCGCCAGCAGCCAGGGGGACAGTGGAAACACCATATATTTT. It codes for CASSQGDSGNTIYF.

The chain joins TRBV19 to TRBJ2-6; D uncertain. V lost 3 bases, J lost 0 bases, and 6 bases lay in between. Germline lookup yields CDR1 LNHDA and CDR2 SQIVND (reference sequence). The CDR3 runs 15 residues. CDR3 DNA: TGTGCCAGTAGTATTCAGAGCTCTGGGGCCAACGTCCTGACTTTC. Protein: CASSIQSSGANVLTF.

The V and J genes are TRBV23-1 and TRBJ1-2; D gene ambiguous. TRBV23-1 is noted as an ORF with a role that remains uncertain. This CDR3 is built from 17 residues. V gave up 0 bases and J gave up 0 bases, with 14 bases separating them. This CDR3 reads CASSQSRRRGANYGYTF. CDR3 nucleotide sequence: TGCGCCAGCAGTCAATCGAGGCGACGGGGAGCTAACTATGGCTACACCTTC.

The CDR3 DNA follows: TGTGCCAGCAGTAAGGAATCCGGGACAGGGGTTCAGCCCCAGCATTTT. It is translated as CASSKESGTGVQPQHF. The gene calls are TRBV27 and TRBJ1-5; 10 bases fit TRBD1. The V segment lost 5 bases and the J segment 6 bases; nucleotides outside the gene matches: 10. The germline V gene encodes CDR1 MNHEY and CDR2 SMNVEV (reference sequence). This CDR3 has 16 amino acids.